The rows below give T cell receptor beta chains drawn from one sample of a study of CD8+ T cells in alopecia areata. The method was immunoSEQ multiplex PCR; TCRdb's version includes in-frame clones alone and lacks a portion of them. The sample holds roughly 220,000 clones; roughly 66% are singletons and the top ten take roughly 1.2%. Sequencing was performed on CD4+ T cells sorted from blood, taken between weeks 43 and 45, from a patient treated with tofacitinib. The source of these receptors is a human donor with alopecia areata. Each CDR3 is given with its conserved first and last residue. D genes are given only for firm matches. Size is omitted from some rows. Given values are once, few, many or a class for expanded clones.

j_call d_call cdr3_length v_call clone_size cdr3_aa cdr3_nt
TRBJ1-2 . 15 TRBV7-2 . CASSQRLGGRVGYTF TGTGCCAGCAGCCAGAGACTCGGGGGGCGCGTGGGCTACACCTTC
TRBJ2-5 TRBD2 17 TRBV28 . CASSEQVLAGAQETQYF TGTGCCAGCAGTGAGCAAGTCCTAGCGGGGGCACAAGAGACCCAGTACTTC
TRBJ2-7 . 10 TRBV29-1 few CSGGDHEQYF TGCAGCGGTGGGGACCACGAGCAGTACTTC
TRBJ1-1 . 15 TRBV6-5 . CASSFGRGTGTEAFF TGTGCCAGCAGCTTTGGGCGCGGGACGGGCACTGAAGCTTTCTTT
TRBJ2-1 . 15 TRBV2 . CASSETGRVGNEQFF TGTGCCAGCAGTGAGACAGGGAGGGTGGGGAATGAGCAGTTCTTC
TRBJ1-2 TRBD1 16 TRBV6-5 . CASSYSRTGGGYGYTF TGTGCCAGCAGTTACTCTCGGACAGGGGGCGGTTATGGCTACACCTTC
TRBJ1-2 . 14 TRBV28 . CASSLGGANYGYTF TGTGCCAGCAGTTTAGGGGGAGCTAACTATGGCTACACCTTC
TRBJ2-3 TRBD2 16 TRBV29-1 few CSVVSSGGARADTQYF TGCAGCGTTGTTTCCAGCGGGGGGGCGAGGGCAGATACGCAGTATTTT
TRBJ1-2 . 15 TRBV6-5 . CASSYTGRGSYGYTF TGTGCCAGCAGTTACACAGGGAGAGGGAGCTATGGCTACACCTTC
TRBJ2-3 TRBD2 16 TRBV29-1 . CSVGLAGGVTDGTQYF TGCAGCGTTGGTCTAGCGGGGGGGGTCACAGATGGTACGCAGTATTTT
TRBJ1-2 TRBD1 18 TRBV5-6 . CASSSRTGGYPGLYGYTF TGTGCCAGCAGCTCAAGGACAGGGGGCTACCCCGGACTCTATGGCTACACCTTC
TRBJ2-7 . 14 TRBV29-1 once CSVVGSKSSYEQYF TGCAGCGTTGTGGGCAGTAAGAGCTCCTACGAGCAGTACTTC
TRBJ2-1 . 13 TRBV29-1 few CSATLSSYNEQFF TGCAGCGCCACCTTGAGCTCCTACAATGAGCAGTTCTTC
TRBJ1-1 . 14 TRBV5-6 . CASRGRWGNTEAFF TGTGCCAGCAGGGGGAGGTGGGGAAACACTGAAGCTTTCTTT
TRBJ1-1 . 14 TRBV6-5 . CASSTWTEATEAFF TGTGCCAGCAGTACATGGACGGAGGCCACTGAAGCTTTCTTT
TRBJ2-1 TRBD2 12 TRBV4-3 . CASSQDGGGQFF TGCGCCAGCAGCCAAGACGGGGGGGGGCAGTTCTTC
TRBJ1-1 . 15 TRBV4-3 . CASSPDWRENTEAFF TGCGCCAGCAGCCCCGATTGGCGGGAAAACACTGAAGCTTTCTTT
TRBJ2-3 . 11 TRBV14 . CASSQVGTQYF TGTGCCAGCAGCCAGGTGGGGACGCAGTATTTT
TRBJ1-5 . 12 TRBV29-1 few CSGQDKGQPQHF TGCAGCGGGCAGGACAAGGGGCAGCCCCAGCATTTT
TRBJ2-6 . 15 TRBV2 . CASDLRSSGANVLTF TGTGCCAGCGACCTACGGAGCTCTGGGGCCAACGTCCTGACTTTC
TRBJ1-6 . 18 TRBV4-3 . CASSQDLQTYSYNSPLHF TGCGCCAGCAGCCAAGATCTACAGACATACTCCTATAATTCACCCCTCCACTTT
TRBJ1-2 . 13 TRBV29-1 . CSAKQGSNNGYTF TGCAGCGCAAAACAGGGCTCCAATAATGGCTACACCTTC
TRBJ1-1 . 13 TRBV29-1 . CSVERRMNTEAFF TGCAGCGTTGAGAGACGGATGAACACTGAAGCTTTCTTT
TRBJ2-6 . 16 TRBV7-2 . CASSHLVVSGANVLTF TGCGCCAGCAGCCATCTAGTGGTATCTGGGGCCAACGTCCTGACTTTC
TRBJ2-3 TRBD1 15 TRBV29-1 . CSVESGQGFSDTQYF TGCAGCGTTGAGTCGGGACAGGGATTTTCAGATACGCAGTATTTT
TRBJ2-7 . 14 TRBV29-1 . CSAISSASSYEQYF TGCAGCGCCATCTCATCAGCGAGCTCCTACGAGCAGTACTTC
TRBJ2-3 . 15 TRBV15 . CATSAHGGGTDTQYF TGTGCCACCAGCGCTCACGGGGGCGGCACAGATACGCAGTATTTT
TRBJ1-5 TRBD1 14 TRBV10-3 . CATEGQGGNQPQHF TGTGCCACCGAGGGACAGGGGGGAAATCAGCCCCAGCATTTT
TRBJ1-5 TRBD1 13 TRBV29-1 few CSVCDRGNQPQHF TGCAGCGTTTGTGACAGGGGTAACCAGCCCCAGCATTTT
TRBJ2-1 TRBD1 15 TRBV30 . CAWSRQGLAGNEQFF TGTGCCTGGAGCCGACAGGGCTTAGCCGGCAATGAGCAGTTCTTC
TRBJ1-5 . 16 TRBV18 . CASSPNRENSNQPQHF TGTGCCAGCTCACCAAACAGGGAAAATAGCAATCAGCCCCAGCATTTT
TRBJ2-2 . 13 TRBV29-1 . CSGRGLYTGELFF TGCAGCGGGCGGGGCTTGTACACCGGGGAGCTGTTTTTT
TRBJ2-5 TRBD2 14 TRBV2 . CASTSGGAGETQYF TGTGCCAGCACCAGCGGGGGGGCCGGAGAGACCCAGTACTTC
TRBJ2-5 . 13 TRBV7-8 . CASRSGFRETQYF TGTGCCAGCAGGTCAGGGTTTCGTGAGACCCAGTACTTC
TRBJ1-2 . 11 TRBV29-1 . CSVVGEDGYTF TGCAGCGTTGTAGGAGAAGACGGCTACACCTTC
TRBJ1-1 . 14 TRBV5-6 few CASSPTNANTEAFF TGTGCCAGCAGCCCAACGAACGCGAACACTGAAGCTTTCTTT
TRBJ1-1 TRBD1 14 TRBV29-1 few CSVDQGASGTEAFF TGCAGCGTTGACCAGGGGGCCTCTGGCACTGAAGCTTTCTTT
TRBJ2-2 . 13 TRBV30 . CAWSPGNTGELFF TGTGCCTGGAGCCCAGGGAACACCGGGGAGCTGTTTTTT
TRBJ2-1 TRBD2 14 TRBV7-2 . CASSLGLAYNEQFF TGTGCCAGCAGCTTGGGACTAGCCTACAATGAGCAGTTCTTC
TRBJ2-4 . 15 TRBV10-1 . CASSDRVGAKNIQYF TGCGCCAGCAGTGATAGAGTGGGGGCCAAAAACATTCAGTACTTC
TRBJ2-5 TRBD2 17 TRBV4-2 . CASSPLTSGGAGETQYF TGTGCCAGCAGCCCCCTGACTAGCGGGGGGGCCGGGGAGACCCAGTACTTC
TRBJ2-5 . 13 TRBV2 . CASSDGEVETQYF TGTGCCAGCAGTGACGGGGAAGTGGAGACCCAGTACTTC
TRBJ2-4 . 12 TRBV30 . CAWSRDNNIQYF TGTGCCTGGAGTAGGGACAACAACATTCAGTACTTC
TRBJ1-1 . 14 TRBV4-3 few CASSQDRRYTEAFF TGCGCCAGCAGCCAAGATCGACGGTACACTGAAGCTTTCTTT
TRBJ2-7 TRBD1 15 TRBV29-1 . CSVGAKLGQGREQYF TGCAGCGTTGGGGCTAAACTGGGACAGGGACGAGAGCAGTACTTC
TRBJ2-2 . 11 TRBV29-1 . CSVGGAGELFF TGCAGCGTTGGAGGGGCCGGGGAGCTGTTTTTT
TRBJ2-5 . 12 TRBV11-2 few CASRENGETQYF TGTGCCAGCAGGGAAAACGGAGAGACCCAGTACTTC
TRBJ1-2 . 17 TRBV4-3 once CASSQDLRDITNYGYTF TGCGCCAGCAGCCAAGATCTCCGGGACATAACTAACTATGGCTACACCTTC
TRBJ2-7 . 11 TRBV29-1 . CSGGDLVEQYF TGCAGCGGGGGGGATCTGGTCGAGCAGTACTTC
TRBJ2-1 TRBD1 13 TRBV4-1 . CASSRPQGRVQFF TGCGCCAGCAGCCGCCCACAGGGGCGGGTGCAGTTCTTC
TRBJ1-1 . 14 TRBV6-5 . CASSYIGGGTEAFF TGTGCCAGCAGTTACATCGGGGGAGGCACTGAAGCTTTCTTT
TRBJ2-6 . 13 TRBV5-5 . CASRRAGANVLTF TGTGCCAGCAGGAGAGCCGGGGCCAACGTCCTGACTTTC
TRBJ1-1 . 13 TRBV29-1 . CSTKQALNTEAFF TGCTCGACCAAACAGGCTTTGAACACTGAAGCTTTCTTT
TRBJ2-1 . 13 TRBV11-2 . CASSLDHGGEQFF TGTGCCAGCAGCTTAGATCACGGGGGTGAGCAGTTCTTC